The clone carrying this T cell receptor beta chain was seen a single time. What it recognizes is unknown. The V gene's germline CDR1 is SEHNR and CDR2 FQNEAQ (reference sequence). The J segment lost 6 bases and the V segment lost 3 bases, leaving 1 base of the junction unmatched. The CDR3 is 13 residues long. Selected pancreatic ductal adenocarcinoma patients had undergone surgery without neoadjuvant therapy. This sample was taken from a study of T cells in pancreatic ductal adenocarcinoma. Study-wide results and limits: Blood clonality (about 0.07) did not differ significantly from tumor (roughly 0.11). The resected pancreatic cancer cohort was biased toward the minority with early-stage disease. Blood had more productive templates and roughly 7.5-fold more unique clonotypes than tumor.

Produced via immunoSEQ multiplex PCR; TCRdb's table is partial and in-frame only. The table includes 2,000 to 2,500 clones, roughly 84% detected once. Sequencing used pancreatic tumor tissue. The receptor was derived from a human donor with pancreatic ductal adenocarcinoma. The chain couples TRBV7-9 to TRBJ2-1; 8 bases agree with TRBD2. CDR3 sequence reads: CASSFLAGNEQFF. The DNA for the CDR3 is TGTGCCAGCAGCTTTCTAGCGGGCAATGAGCAGTTCTTC.